At least ten counts were recorded for the clone carrying this T cell receptor beta chain. The record originates from a study of response to subunit inactivated influenza vaccine. TCRdb passed the RT-PCR reads through MiXCR, listing each CDR3 protein once. The table shows roughly 700,000 distinct CDR3 sequences, with about 14% occurring only once. The origin of this receptor is a man aged 50 or older who received an inactivated influenza vaccine. Sequencing used PBMCs from blood, obtained around 14 days before vaccination.

The CDR3 spells CASRSPTGSYGEKLFF. Written as DNA, the CDR3 is TGTGCCAGCAGATCTCCGACAGGGTCTTATGGCGAAAAACTGTTTTTT. This sequence joins TRBV12-3 or TRBV12-4 and TRBJ1-4; 7 positions agree with TRBD1. Trimming at V came to 6 bases and at J to 8 bases, leaving 15 bases not matched to a gene. The CDR3 consists of 16 residues.